The entry below gives a single T cell receptor beta chain sequence along with its context. The data belong to a study of blood T cell repertoires in COVID-19. In the study overall: From the United States, Italy and Spain came samples of acute and convalescent COVID-19. T cells, B-cell-depleted T cells, or PBMCs provided the cDNA or gDNA that served as material.

Germline trimming cut 5 bases from V and 6 bases from J; bases unmatched to any gene: 6. This CDR3 is built from 13 residues. Germline V gene sequence: CDR1 SGDLS, CDR2 YYNGEE. As originally analysed: Quantification of nucleated cells was approximated via reference gene primer amplification. The data were produced by immunoSEQ multiplex PCR, yet TCRdb's version contains in-frame clones alone and is incomplete. Clone size and the V and J calls come from that table; the DNA yielded D and trimming. The table includes about 150,000 clones, around 79% detected once. The chain uses TRBV9 and TRBJ2-7; TRBD1 matches at 9 bases. This clonotype originated in a man aged 45-65 years with active or convalescent COVID-19. Sequencing was done on a sample of peripheral blood. CDR3 nucleotides: TGTGCCAGCAGTGAGGGACAGGGAGGCGAGCAGTACTTC. This translates into CASSEGQGGEQYF.